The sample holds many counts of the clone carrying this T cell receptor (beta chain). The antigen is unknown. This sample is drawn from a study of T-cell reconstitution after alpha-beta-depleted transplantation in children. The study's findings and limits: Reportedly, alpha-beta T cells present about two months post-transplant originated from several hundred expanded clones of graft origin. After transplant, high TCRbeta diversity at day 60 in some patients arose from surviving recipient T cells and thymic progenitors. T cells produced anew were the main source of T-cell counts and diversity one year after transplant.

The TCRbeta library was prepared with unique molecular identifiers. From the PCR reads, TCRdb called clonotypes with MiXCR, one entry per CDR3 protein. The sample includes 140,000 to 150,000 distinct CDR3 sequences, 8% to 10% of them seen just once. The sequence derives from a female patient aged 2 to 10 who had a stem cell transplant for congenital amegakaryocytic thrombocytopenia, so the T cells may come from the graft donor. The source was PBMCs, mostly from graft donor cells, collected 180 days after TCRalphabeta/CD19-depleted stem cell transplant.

The CDR3 DNA reads as TGTGCCAGCAGCTCCCGAAAGGGAGGGGGTTTGAACACTGAAGCTTTCTTT. The encoded protein is CASSSRKGGGLNTEAFF. The chain carries TRBV21-1 and TRBJ1-1. TRBV21-1 represents a pseudogene. There are 17 residues in the CDR3.